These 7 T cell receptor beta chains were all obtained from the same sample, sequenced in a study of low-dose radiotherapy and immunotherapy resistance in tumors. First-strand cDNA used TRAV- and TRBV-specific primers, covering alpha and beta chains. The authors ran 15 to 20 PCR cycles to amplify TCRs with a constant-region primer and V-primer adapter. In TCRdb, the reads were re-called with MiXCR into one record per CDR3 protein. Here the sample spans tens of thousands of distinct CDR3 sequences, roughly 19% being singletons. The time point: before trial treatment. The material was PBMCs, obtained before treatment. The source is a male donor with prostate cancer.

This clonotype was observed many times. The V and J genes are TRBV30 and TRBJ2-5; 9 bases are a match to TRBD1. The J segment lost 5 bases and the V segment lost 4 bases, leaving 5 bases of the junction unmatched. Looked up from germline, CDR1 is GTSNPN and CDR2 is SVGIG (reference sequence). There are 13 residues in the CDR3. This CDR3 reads CAWKTGGGETQYF. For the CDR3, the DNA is TGTGCCTGGAAGACAGGGGGAGGGGAGACCCAGTACTTC.

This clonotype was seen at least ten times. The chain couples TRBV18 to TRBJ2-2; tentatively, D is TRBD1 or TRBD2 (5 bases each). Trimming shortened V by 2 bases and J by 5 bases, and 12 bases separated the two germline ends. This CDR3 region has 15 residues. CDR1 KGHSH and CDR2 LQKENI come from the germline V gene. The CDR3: CASSPGGAWTGELFF. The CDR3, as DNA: TGTGCCAGCTCACCAGGGGGTGCCTGGACCGGGGAGCTGTTTTTT.

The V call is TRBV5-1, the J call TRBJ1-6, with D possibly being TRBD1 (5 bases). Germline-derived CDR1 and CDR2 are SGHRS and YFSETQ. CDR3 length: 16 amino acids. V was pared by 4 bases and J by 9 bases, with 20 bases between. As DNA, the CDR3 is TGCGCCAGCAGCCAACTAGGTCCGGGGCCGCCTTCACCCCTCCACTTT. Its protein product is CASSQLGPGPPSPLHF.

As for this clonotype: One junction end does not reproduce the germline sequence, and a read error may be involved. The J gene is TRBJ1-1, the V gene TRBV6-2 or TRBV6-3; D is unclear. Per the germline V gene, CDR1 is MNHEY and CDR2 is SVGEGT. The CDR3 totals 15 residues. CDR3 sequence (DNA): TGTGCCAGCAGTGGCCCCGACGGCATGAACACTGAAGCTCTCTTT. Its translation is CASSGPDGMNTEALF.

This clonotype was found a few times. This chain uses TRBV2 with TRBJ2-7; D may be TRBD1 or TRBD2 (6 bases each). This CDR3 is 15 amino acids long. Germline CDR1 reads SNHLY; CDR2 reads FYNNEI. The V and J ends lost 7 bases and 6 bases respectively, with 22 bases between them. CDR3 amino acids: CASTEDPGASGEQYF. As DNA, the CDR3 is TGTGCCAGCACCGAGGATCCGGGGGCCTCCGGCGAGCAGTACTTC. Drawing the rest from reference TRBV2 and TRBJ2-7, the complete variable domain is EPEVTQTPSHQVTQMGQEVILRCVPISNHLYFYWYRQILGQKVEFLVSFYNNEISEKSEIFDDQFSVERPDGSNFTLKIRSTKLEDSAMYFCASTEDPGASGEQYFGPGTRLTVT.

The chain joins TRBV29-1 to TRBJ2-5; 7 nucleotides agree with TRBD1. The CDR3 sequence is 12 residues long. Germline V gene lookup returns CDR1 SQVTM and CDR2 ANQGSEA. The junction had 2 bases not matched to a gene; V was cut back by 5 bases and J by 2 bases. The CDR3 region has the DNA TGCAGCGTTCTGGGACAGCAAGAGACCCAGTACTTC. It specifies CSVLGQQETQYF.

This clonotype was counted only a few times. Written as DNA, the CDR3 is TGCGCCAGCAGCTTGGTTGAAGAGCAGTTCTTC. Translating gives CASSLVEEQFF. The chain carries TRBV5-1 and TRBJ2-1; D is unresolved. The V end lost 0 bases, the J end lost 10 bases, and 5 bases lay between the germline ends. Germline CDR1 and CDR2: SGHRS and YFSETQ. The CDR3 is 11 residues long.